The TCR beta chain under discussion was sequenced for a study of blood T cells in healthy people across ages. General study results and limits: Because sorting was not performed, PBMCs prevented conclusive naive versus antigen-experienced comparison.

A second PCR, run for about 7 to 11 cycles, used a sample-barcoded 5' primer plus a J-beta primer mix. CDR3-containing paired-end reads numbered at least 3 million in each sample. TCRdb fed the 5' RACE reads into MiXCR, producing one record per CDR3 protein. The table has over a million distinct CDR3 sequences, roughly 40% seen once. To note about this clonotype: Its antigen is currently unknown.

The study recruited healthy Caucasian donors from Russia who were aged roughly 6 to 95. Trimming removed 2 bases at V and 4 bases at J, with 18 bases between. The CDR3 covers 15 residues. Germline CDR1 is DFQATT and CDR2 is SNEGSKA (reference sequence). This clonotype was obtained from a woman in her late teens or twenties in good health. The chain is built from TRBV20-1 and TRBJ2-7; D possibly uses TRBD1 or TRBD2 (6 bases each). Sequencing used blood. CDR3 DNA: TGCAGTGCTAGAACCGGGGGCAGAGGGATTTACGAGCAGTACTTC. It is translated as CSARTGGRGIYEQYF.